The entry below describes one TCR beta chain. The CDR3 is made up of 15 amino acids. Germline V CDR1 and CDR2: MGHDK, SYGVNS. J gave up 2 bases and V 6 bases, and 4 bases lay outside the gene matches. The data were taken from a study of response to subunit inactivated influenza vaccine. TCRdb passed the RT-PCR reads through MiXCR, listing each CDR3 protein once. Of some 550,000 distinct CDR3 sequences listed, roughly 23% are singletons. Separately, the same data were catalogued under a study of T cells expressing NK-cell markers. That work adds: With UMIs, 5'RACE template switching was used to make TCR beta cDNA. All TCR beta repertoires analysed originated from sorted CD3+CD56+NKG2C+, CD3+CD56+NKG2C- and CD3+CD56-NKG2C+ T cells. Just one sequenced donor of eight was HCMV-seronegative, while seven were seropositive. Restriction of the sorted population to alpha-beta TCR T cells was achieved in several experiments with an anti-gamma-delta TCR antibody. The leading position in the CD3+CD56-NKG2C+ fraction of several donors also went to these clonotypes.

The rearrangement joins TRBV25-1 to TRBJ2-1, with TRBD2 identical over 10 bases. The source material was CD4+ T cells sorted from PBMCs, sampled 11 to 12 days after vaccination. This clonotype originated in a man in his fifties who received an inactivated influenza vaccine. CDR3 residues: CASRASGGTYNEQFF. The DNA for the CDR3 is TGTGCCAGCAGGGCTAGCGGGGGTACCTACAATGAGCAGTTCTTC. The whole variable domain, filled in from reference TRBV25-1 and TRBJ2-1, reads EADIYQTPRYLVIGTGKKITLECSQTMGHDKMYWYQQDPGMELHLIHYSYGVNSTEKGDLSSESTVSRIRTEHFPLTLESARPSHTSQYLCASRASGGTYNEQFFGPGTRLTVL.